The T cell receptor beta chain under discussion was sequenced for a study of blood T cell repertoires in COVID-19. Study-level information: Sample material is recorded as cDNA or gDNA derived from T cells, B-cell-depleted T cells, or PBMCs.

J was trimmed by 2 bases and V by 3 bases; bases with no gene match: 8. This CDR3 comprises 16 residues. Germline V gene lookup returns CDR1 SGDLS and CDR2 YYNGEE. Generated by immunoSEQ multiplex PCR, the TCRdb table keeps only in-frame clones and is missing some. The sample contains 200,000 to 250,000 clones, around 84% of which appear only once. The V call is TRBV9, the J call TRBJ2-3; TRBD2 aligns across 8 bases. This clonotype was sampled from a woman older than 75 with active or convalescent COVID-19. The sequenced sample consisted of peripheral blood. CDR3 DNA: TGTGCCAGCAGCGCCTCTAAGCGGGGGTACACAGATACGCAGTATTTT. Protein product: CASSASKRGYTDTQYF. Combining the CDR3 with reference TRBV9 and TRBJ2-3 gives the whole variable domain DSGVTQTPKHLITATGQRVTLRCSPRSGDLSVYWYQQSLDQGLQFLIQYYNGEERAKGNILERFSAQQFPDLHSELNLSSLELGDSALYFCASSASKRGYTDTQYFGPGTRLTVL.